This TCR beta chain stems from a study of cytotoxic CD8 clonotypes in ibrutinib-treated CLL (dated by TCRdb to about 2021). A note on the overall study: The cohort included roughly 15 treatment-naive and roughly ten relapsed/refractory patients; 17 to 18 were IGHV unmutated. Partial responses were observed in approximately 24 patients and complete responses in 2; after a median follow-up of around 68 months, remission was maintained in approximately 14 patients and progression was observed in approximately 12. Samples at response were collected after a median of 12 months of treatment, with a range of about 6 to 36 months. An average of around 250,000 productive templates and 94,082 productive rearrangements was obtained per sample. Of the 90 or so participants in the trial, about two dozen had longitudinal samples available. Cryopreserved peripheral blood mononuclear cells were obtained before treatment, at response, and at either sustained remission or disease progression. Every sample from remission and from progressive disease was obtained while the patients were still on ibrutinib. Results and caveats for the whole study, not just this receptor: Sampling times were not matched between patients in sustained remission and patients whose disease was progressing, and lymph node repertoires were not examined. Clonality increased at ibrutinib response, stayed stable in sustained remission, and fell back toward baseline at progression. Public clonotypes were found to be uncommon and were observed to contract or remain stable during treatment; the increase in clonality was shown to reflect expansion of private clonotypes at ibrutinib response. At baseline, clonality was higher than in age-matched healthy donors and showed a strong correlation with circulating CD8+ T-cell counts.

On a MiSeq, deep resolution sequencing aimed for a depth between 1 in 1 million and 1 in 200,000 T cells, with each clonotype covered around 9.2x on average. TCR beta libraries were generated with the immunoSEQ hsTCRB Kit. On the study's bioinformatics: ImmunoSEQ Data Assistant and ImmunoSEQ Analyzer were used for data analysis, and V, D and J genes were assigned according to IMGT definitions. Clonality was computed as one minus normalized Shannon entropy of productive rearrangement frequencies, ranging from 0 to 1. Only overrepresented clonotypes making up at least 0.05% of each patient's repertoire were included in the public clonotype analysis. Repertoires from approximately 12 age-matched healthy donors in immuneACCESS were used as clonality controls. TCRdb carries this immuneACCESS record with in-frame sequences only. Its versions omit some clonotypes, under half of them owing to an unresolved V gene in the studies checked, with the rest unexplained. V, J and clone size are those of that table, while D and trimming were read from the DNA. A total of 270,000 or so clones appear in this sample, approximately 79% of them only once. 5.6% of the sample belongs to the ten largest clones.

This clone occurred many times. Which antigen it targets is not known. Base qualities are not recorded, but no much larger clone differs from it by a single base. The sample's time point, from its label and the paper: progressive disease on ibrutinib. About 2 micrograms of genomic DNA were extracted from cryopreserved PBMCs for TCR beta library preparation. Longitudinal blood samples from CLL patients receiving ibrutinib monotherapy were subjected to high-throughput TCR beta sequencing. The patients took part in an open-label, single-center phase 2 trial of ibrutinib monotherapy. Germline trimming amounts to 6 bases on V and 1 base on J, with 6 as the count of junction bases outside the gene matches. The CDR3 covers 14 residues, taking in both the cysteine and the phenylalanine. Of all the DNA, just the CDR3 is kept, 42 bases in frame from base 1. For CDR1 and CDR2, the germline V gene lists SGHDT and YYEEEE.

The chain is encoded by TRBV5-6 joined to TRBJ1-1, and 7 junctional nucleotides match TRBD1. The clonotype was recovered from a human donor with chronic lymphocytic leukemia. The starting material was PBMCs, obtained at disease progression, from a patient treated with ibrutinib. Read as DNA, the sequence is TGTGCCAGCAACGAAAGACAGGGGAACACTGAAGCTTTCTTT. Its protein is CASNERQGNTEAFF.